This T cell receptor (beta chain) comes out of a study of vaccination effects on CD4 cells after COVID-19 (dated by TCRdb to the early 2020s). The study in broad terms: Participants received two doses of either the BNT162b2 or the mRNA-1273 mRNA SARS-CoV-2 vaccine. In both COVID-19 convalescent patients and infection-naive vaccine recipients, the study compared SARS-CoV-2 spike-specific CD4+ TCR repertoires from before mRNA vaccination with those from after it. Cultures from other donors in the study were sequenced using the Oncomine TCR Beta short-read assay on an Illumina iSeq 100. Altogether, some ten COVID-19 convalescent patients and a handful of SARS-CoV-2-naive healthy vaccine recipients made up the full study.

General study outcomes and caveats: The study was limited by a small number of convalescent patients, and early post-infection timepoints were lacking. Clones induced by infection and clones induced by vaccination both contracted markedly at late timepoints after vaccination, which fits with T cell responses waning over time. Among healthy vaccine recipients, nearly all vaccine-induced clones were SARS-CoV-2 mono-reactive, and just 1 of 255 was cross-reactive with common cold coronaviruses.

About this clone: Its antigen target is currently unknown. Base qualities are not at hand, and no much larger clone is one base apart.

In the germline V gene, CDR1 corresponds to MDHEN and CDR2 to SYDVKM. The junction shows trimming of 5 bases on V and 2 bases on J, plus 15 bases between the germline ends. Including the terminal cysteine and phenylalanine, the CDR3 comprises 15 residues. CDR3 DNA is the only sequence kept; it has 45 bases, read in frame from the first base. Library preparation employed the immunoSEQ multiplex PCR assay. DNA from the cultured, isolated CD4+ T cells was subjected to TCR beta CDR3 sequencing. Concerning the study's data processing: Non-productive TCR sequences were removed, reads were trimmed to the CDR3 region, and CDR3s of at least 7 amino acids were retained. Antigen-specific clonotypes were identified with the MANAFEST web app by comparing expansion in peptide wells against reference cultures. Positive clones required FDR<0.05 expansion versus reference and all other wells, odds ratio above 5, and frequency above 0.1% in two replicate wells. A clonotype was defined as cross-reactive if the clonotype was significantly expanded both in SARS-CoV-2 spike wells and in at least one common cold coronavirus spike condition. CDR3 similarity was assessed by Levenshtein distance using the stringdist R package, and unrooted trees were constructed with ape in R 3.6.1. Held by TCRdb, this immuneACCESS table contains in-frame sequences only and omits some clones. Under half of the omission traces to an unresolved V gene where checked; the cause of the rest is unknown. The DNA gave D and trimming, while V, J and clone size come from that table. The sample table contains over 50,000 clones; only one count was recorded for roughly 76% of them. Roughly 2.7% of the sample goes to the ten largest clones.

In the ViraFEST assay, PBMC were stimulated with viral peptide pools, and antigen-specific CD4+ T cell clonotypes were then identified by expansion using TCR sequencing. After about 9 days of culture, CD4+ T cells were isolated with the EasySep CD4+ T cell isolation kit. None of the healthy vaccine recipients had a prior SARS-CoV-2 infection, which was confirmed by nucleocapsid antibody tests that came back negative both before and after vaccination. A few million PBMC per well were cultured with approximately 10 ug/ml peptides in IMDM containing 5% human AB serum, approximately 10 IU/ml IL-2 and gentamicin. On days 3 and 7, half of the culture medium was replaced with fresh IL-2-containing medium. Unless otherwise noted, each peptide stimulation condition was cultured in triplicate wells. Using Ficoll-Paque Plus gradient centrifugation, PBMC were separated from whole blood and then either used fresh or cryopreserved at -140C. The overlapping peptide pools covered the spike proteins of SARS-CoV-2 and of the common cold coronaviruses HCoV-NL63, HCoV-OC43 and HCoV-229E. Genomic DNA was extracted from cultured CD4+ T cells with the QIAamp micro DNA kit.

This TCR came from a human donor who received a COVID-19 vaccine. This specimen consisted of CD4+ T cells from PBMCs cultured with HCoV-229E spike peptides, obtained before COVID-19 vaccination. Read against the paper, the sample's cell subset or site label means: HCoV-229E spike overlapping peptide pool stimulation. Recombination linked TRBV28 to TRBJ2-5; TRBD1 is a weak D gene call, 5 bases matching. The DNA sequence follows: TGTGCCAGCAGTCCCCAGGGAATCGGACAAGAGACCCAGTACTTC. It encodes CASSPQGIGQETQYF. The reference TRBV28 and TRBJ2-5 proteins fill in what lies around the CDR3, so the full variable domain reads DVKVTQSSRYLVKRTGEKVFLECVQDMDHENMFWYRQDPGLGLRLIYFSYDVKMKEKGDIPEGYSVSREKKERFSLILESASTNQTSMYLCASSPQGIGQETQYFGPGTRLLVL.